Listed below are T cell receptor beta chains from one sample, sequenced in a study of cytomegalovirus exposure and HLA in healthy donors. Produced via immunoSEQ multiplex PCR; TCRdb's table is partial and in-frame only. The profile shows around 110,000 clones, around 10% of them singletons. The sample consisted of PBMCs. These receptors were obtained from a man aged 25-45 years in good health and CMV-seronegative. Each CDR3 is given with its conserved first and last residue. The D gene is left open where the match is weak. Some rows mark clone size as missing; the rest say once, few, many or name a class of expanded clone.

D gene	clone size	J gene	V gene	CDR3 DNA	CDR3 protein
-	few	TRBJ2-5	TRBV15	TGTGCCACCAGCCCCGGGTGGGGGGAAGAGACCCAGTACTTC	CATSPGWGEETQYF
TRBD1	-	TRBJ2-1	TRBV2	TGTGCCAGCAGTGCTGACAGGGTGGTCAATGAGCAGTTCTTC	CASSADRVVNEQFF
-	-	TRBJ1-2	TRBV10-3	TGTGCCATCAGTGGGACAGTCTATGGCTACACCTTC	CAISGTVYGYTF
-	-	TRBJ1-2	TRBV19	TGTGCCAGTAGTATACCCGGGGAGGAGTACTATGGCTACACCTTC	CASSIPGEEYYGYTF
TRBD1	-	TRBJ1-6	TRBV4-3	TGCGCCAGCAGCCAAGATAAGGGGGCGGGTTCACCCCTCCACTTT	CASSQDKGAGSPLHF
-	-	TRBJ1-1	TRBV30	TGTGCCTGGAGTAGAGACAGTCACTACACTGAAGCTTTCTTT	CAWSRDSHYTEAFF
TRBD1	few	TRBJ1-1	TRBV5-6	TGTGCCAGCAGCCCCGTCCCGGGACAGGGGAACACTGAAGCTTTCTTT	CASSPVPGQGNTEAFF
-	-	TRBJ2-7	TRBV11-3	TGTGCCAGCAGCCAACCTGTGGTAGCGGATTATTACGAGCAGTACTTC	CASSQPVVADYYEQYF
TRBD2	few	TRBJ2-1	TRBV2	TGTGCCAGCAGTGGGCTAGCGGGGGTCGATGAGCAGTTCTTC	CASSGLAGVDEQFF
TRBD2	many	TRBJ2-3	TRBV9	TGTGCCAGCAGCGGTAGCGGGTCCTTCACAGATACGCAGTATTTT	CASSGSGSFTDTQYF
-	few	TRBJ2-5	TRBV19	TGTGCCAGTAGCAGTAGGAGGGGGGGACAGGAGCTCCAAGAGACCCAGTACTTC	CASSSRRGGQELQETQYF
TRBD1	-	TRBJ1-1	TRBV5-6	TGTGCCAGCAGCCTAATAGACAGGGCGGTGAACACTGAAGCTTTCTTT	CASSLIDRAVNTEAFF
TRBD1	few	TRBJ2-2	TRBV29-1	TGCAGCGTTCTCCATACCGGGACAGCTAACACCGGGGAGCTGTTTTTT	CSVLHTGTANTGELFF
-	-	TRBJ1-2	TRBV9	TGTGCCAGCAGCGCCTCTCCCCGGAGATCCAGGGACTATGGCTACACCTTC	CASSASPRRSRDYGYTF
TRBD2	few	TRBJ2-7	TRBV10-1	TGCGCCAGCAGTGAGTCTAGCGGGTTAGGCTACGAGCAGTACTTC	CASSESSGLGYEQYF
-	-	TRBJ2-1	TRBV2	TGTGCCAGCAGTGAACTCTCCGCTACAGGGCGGCAGTTCTTC	CASSELSATGRQFF
-	-	TRBJ2-2	TRBV7-9	TGTGCCAGCACCCCTGTTCGAGGGTGGACCGGGGAGCTGTTTTTT	CASTPVRGWTGELFF
-	-	TRBJ2-7	TRBV5-6	TGTGCCAGCAGCCGACAGACCTACGAGCAGTACTTC	CASSRQTYEQYF
TRBD2	few	TRBJ2-2	TRBV4-1	TGCGCCAGCAGCCAAGATGAGCCGGCGGGGGGAACCGGGGAGCTGTTTTTT	CASSQDEPAGGTGELFF
TRBD2	-	TRBJ2-3	TRBV27	TGTGCCAGCAGTTGGGGGGGTGGCACAGATACGCAGTATTTT	CASSWGGGTDTQYF
-	-	TRBJ2-7	TRBV19	TGTGCCAGTAGTATAAGGGTGAAGGGGTACGAGCAGTACTTC	CASSIRVKGYEQYF
TRBD1	-	TRBJ1-6	TRBV5-4	TGTGCCAGCAGCTTGGGCGCCGGGACAGTTGATTCACCCCTCCACTTT	CASSLGAGTVDSPLHF
-	-	TRBJ2-5	TRBV28	TGTGCCAGCAGCCAGACAACCCGGGAGACCCAGTACTTC	CASSQTTRETQYF
-	-	TRBJ1-1	TRBV5-1	TGCGCCAGCAGCTTGGGGTCGGGAACTGAAGCTTTCTTT	CASSLGSGTEAFF
-	-	TRBJ2-1	TRBV30	TGTGCCTGGGGACAGCGCTCAAACAATGAGCAGTTCTTC	CAWGQRSNNEQFF
-	-	TRBJ1-2	TRBV9	TGTGCCAGCAGCCCAGTATTCGGGGGGTCCTATGGCTACACCTTC	CASSPVFGGSYGYTF
TRBD2	-	TRBJ2-3	TRBV9	TGTGCCAGCAGCGCCGAGGGACTAGCGGGGTGGGATACGCAGTATTTT	CASSAEGLAGWDTQYF
-	-	TRBJ2-3	TRBV29-1	TGCAGCGTTGAAGATCCCTGGGGGTTTAGCGGTAGCACAGATACGCAGTATTTT	CSVEDPWGFSGSTDTQYF
TRBD2	-	TRBJ2-7	TRBV6-5	TGTGCCAGCAGTTCCTCGCGGACTAGCATCTACGAGCAGTACTTC	CASSSSRTSIYEQYF
-	few	TRBJ1-1	TRBV2	TGTGCCAGCGGGGGGGCAGGGAGGAGGAACACTGAAGCTTTCTTT	CASGGAGRRNTEAFF
TRBD2	-	TRBJ2-3	TRBV27	TGTGCCAGCAGCTGGACTAGCCGTCTGAGCACAGATACGCAGTATTTT	CASSWTSRLSTDTQYF
-	-	TRBJ1-3	TRBV6-5	TGTGCCAGCAGAGAGAGTCGCCAGGGGGGAAACACCATATATTTT	CASRESRQGGNTIYF
TRBD2	few	TRBJ2-3	TRBV19	TGTGCCAGTAGGCGGGCTAGCGGGGTGGGAGATACGCAGTATTTT	CASRRASGVGDTQYF
-	few	TRBJ1-5	TRBV28	TGTGCCAGCAGCCGCGACCCCGACAGTCCCCAGCATTTT	CASSRDPDSPQHF
TRBD1	-	TRBJ1-1	TRBV7-2	TGTGCCAGCAGTCAGGGGGCGGACACTGAAGCTTTCTTT	CASSQGADTEAFF
-	-	TRBJ2-3	TRBV5-1	TGCGCCAGCAGCTTCACCCGGGTCCCCACAGATACGCAGTATTTT	CASSFTRVPTDTQYF
TRBD2	-	TRBJ2-5	TRBV5-6	TGTGCCAGCAGGCGGACTAGCGGGAGTAAGACCCAGTACTTC	CASRRTSGSKTQYF
-	few	TRBJ1-1	TRBV15	TGTGCCACCAGCAGGCGGACGCAGGAGGCTGAAGCTTTCTTT	CATSRRTQEAEAFF
TRBD2	-	TRBJ2-2	TRBV4-2	TGTGCCAGCAGCCAAGGACTAGCGGACACCGGGGAGCTGTTTTTT	CASSQGLADTGELFF
-	few	TRBJ2-7	TRBV18	TGTGCCAGCTCACTGGCTAGCCAGACCTACGAGCAGTACTTC	CASSLASQTYEQYF
TRBD1	few	TRBJ2-3	TRBV6-6	TGTGCCAGCATCCGACAGGGTACAGATACGCAGTATTTT	CASIRQGTDTQYF
-	few	TRBJ1-1	TRBV6-1	TGTGCCAGCAGCGAACTTAACACTGAAGCTTTCTTT	CASSELNTEAFF
TRBD1	-	TRBJ1-2	TRBV19	TGTGCCAGTAGTACACAGGGGAACTATGGCTACACCTTC	CASSTQGNYGYTF
-	-	TRBJ2-3	TRBV27	TGTGCCAGCAGCCTACTGGGGACTAGGGGGCCAGATACGCAGTATTTT	CASSLLGTRGPDTQYF
TRBD2	few	TRBJ2-1	TRBV9	TGTGCCAGCAGCGTAGATGGAGCTAGCGGGGGTAATGAGCAGTTCTTC	CASSVDGASGGNEQFF
TRBD2	-	TRBJ2-5	TRBV11-3	TGTGCCAGCAGCTTACTCCTAACTAGCGGACTTGGGGAGACCCAGTACTTC	CASSLLLTSGLGETQYF
-	-	TRBJ1-1	TRBV5-1	TGCGCCAGCAGCTTGCAGGGGCGTAGCACTGAAGCTTTCTTT	CASSLQGRSTEAFF
TRBD1	few	TRBJ2-7	TRBV11-2	TGTGCCAGCAGCGCCCCGCAGGGGGCTCTCGAGCAGTACTTC	CASSAPQGALEQYF
-	-	TRBJ2-3	TRBV6-4	TGTGCCAGCAGTGACGACGGGAACACAGATACGCAGTATTTT	CASSDDGNTDTQYF
-	-	TRBJ1-1	TRBV5-4	TGTGCCAGCAGCTTGAAAGGGGACACTGAAGCTTTCTTT	CASSLKGDTEAFF
TRBD1	-	TRBJ1-2	TRBV10-3	TGTGCCATCAGTGAGTCGGGGTCCGGGACAGGGGCCGCGGGCTACACCTTC	CAISESGSGTGAAGYTF
-	-	TRBJ1-2	TRBV4-1	TGCGCCAGCAGCCAGGGAGGGAACTATGGCTACACCTTC	CASSQGGNYGYTF
TRBD2	few	TRBJ2-2	TRBV7-6	TGTGCCAGCAGCCCTAGCGGGGGGGACGGCACCGGGGAGCTGTTTTTT	CASSPSGGDGTGELFF
TRBD1	few	TRBJ2-6	TRBV6-5	TGTGCCAGCAGAAGGGACAGCTCTGGGGCCAACGTCCTGACTTTC	CASRRDSSGANVLTF
-	-	TRBJ2-7	TRBV6-5	TGTGCCAGCAGTCCAGCCGGAGGGGTAGGCTACGAGCAGTACTTC	CASSPAGGVGYEQYF